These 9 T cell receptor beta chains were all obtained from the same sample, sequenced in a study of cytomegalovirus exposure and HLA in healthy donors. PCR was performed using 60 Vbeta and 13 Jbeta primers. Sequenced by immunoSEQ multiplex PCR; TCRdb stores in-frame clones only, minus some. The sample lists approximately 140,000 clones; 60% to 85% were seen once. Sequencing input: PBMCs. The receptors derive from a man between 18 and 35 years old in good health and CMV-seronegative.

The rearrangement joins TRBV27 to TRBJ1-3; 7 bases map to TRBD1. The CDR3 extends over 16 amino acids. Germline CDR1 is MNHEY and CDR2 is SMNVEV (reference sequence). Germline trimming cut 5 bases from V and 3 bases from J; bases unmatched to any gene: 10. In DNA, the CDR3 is TGTGCCAGCAGTGAATACCGACAGGGCCTTGGAAACACCATATATTTT. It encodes CASSEYRQGLGNTIYF.

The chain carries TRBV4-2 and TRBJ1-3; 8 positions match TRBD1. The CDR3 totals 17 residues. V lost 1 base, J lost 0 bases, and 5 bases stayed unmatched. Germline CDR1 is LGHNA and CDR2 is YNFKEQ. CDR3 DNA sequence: TGTGCCAGCAGCCAAGGGGACAGGCCTCCCTCTGGAAACACCATATATTTT. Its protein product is CASSQGDRPPSGNTIYF.

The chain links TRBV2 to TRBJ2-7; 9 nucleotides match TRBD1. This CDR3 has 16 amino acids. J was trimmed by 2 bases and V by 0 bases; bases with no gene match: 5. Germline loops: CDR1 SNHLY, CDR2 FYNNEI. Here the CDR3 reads CASSEALGQGAYEQYF. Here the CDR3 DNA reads TGTGCCAGCAGTGAAGCGCTGGGACAGGGAGCCTACGAGCAGTACTTC.

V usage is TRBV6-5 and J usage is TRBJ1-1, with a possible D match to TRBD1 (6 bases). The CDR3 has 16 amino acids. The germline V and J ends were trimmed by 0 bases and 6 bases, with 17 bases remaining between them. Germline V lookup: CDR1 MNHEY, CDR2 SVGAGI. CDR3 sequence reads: CASSYSIGPGVAEAFF. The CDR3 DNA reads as TGTGCCAGCAGTTACTCCATCGGCCCAGGGGTCGCTGAAGCTTTCTTT.

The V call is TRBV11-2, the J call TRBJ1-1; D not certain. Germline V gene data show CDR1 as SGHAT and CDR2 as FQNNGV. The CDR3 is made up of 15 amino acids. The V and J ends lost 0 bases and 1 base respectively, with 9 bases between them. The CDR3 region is CASSLDLARNTEAFF. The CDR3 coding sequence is TGTGCCAGCAGCTTAGACTTGGCCAGGAACACTGAAGCTTTCTTT.

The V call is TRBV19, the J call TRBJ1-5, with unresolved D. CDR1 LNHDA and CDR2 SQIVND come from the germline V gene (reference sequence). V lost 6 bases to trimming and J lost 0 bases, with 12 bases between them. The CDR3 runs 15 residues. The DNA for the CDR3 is TGTGCCAGTAGAACCCGTAGATATAGCAATCAGCCCCAGCATTTT. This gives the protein CASRTRRYSNQPQHF.

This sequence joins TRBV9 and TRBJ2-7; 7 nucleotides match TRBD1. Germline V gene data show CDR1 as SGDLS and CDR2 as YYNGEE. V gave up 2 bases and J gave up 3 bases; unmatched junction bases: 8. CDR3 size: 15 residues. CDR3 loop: CASSVGTVGSYEQYF. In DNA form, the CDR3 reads TGTGCCAGCAGCGTCGGGACAGTGGGCAGCTACGAGCAGTACTTC.

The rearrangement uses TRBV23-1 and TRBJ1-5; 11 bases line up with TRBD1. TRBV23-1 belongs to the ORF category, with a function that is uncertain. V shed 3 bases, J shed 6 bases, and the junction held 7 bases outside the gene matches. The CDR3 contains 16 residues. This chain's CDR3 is CASSHYGQGAAQPQHF. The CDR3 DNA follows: TGCGCCAGCAGTCATTACGGACAGGGGGCCGCTCAGCCCCAGCATTTT.

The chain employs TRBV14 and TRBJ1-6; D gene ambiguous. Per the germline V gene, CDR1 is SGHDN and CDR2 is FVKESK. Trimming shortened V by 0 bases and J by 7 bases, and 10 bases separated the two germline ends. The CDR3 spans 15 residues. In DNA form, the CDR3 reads TGTGCCAGCAGCCAAGATTGGCCTTGGAATTCACCCCTCCACTTT. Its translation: CASSQDWPWNSPLHF.